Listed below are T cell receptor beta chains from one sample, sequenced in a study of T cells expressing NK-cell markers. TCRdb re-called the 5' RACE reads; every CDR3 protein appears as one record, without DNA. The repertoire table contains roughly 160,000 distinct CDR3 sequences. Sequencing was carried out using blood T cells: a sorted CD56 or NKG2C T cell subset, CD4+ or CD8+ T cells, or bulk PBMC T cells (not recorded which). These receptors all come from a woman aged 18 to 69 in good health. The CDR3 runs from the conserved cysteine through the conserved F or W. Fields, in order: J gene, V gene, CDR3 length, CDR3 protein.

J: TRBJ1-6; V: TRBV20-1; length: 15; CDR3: CSATKQSSYNSPLHF
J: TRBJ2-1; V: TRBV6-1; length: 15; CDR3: CASGRLAGPYNEQFF
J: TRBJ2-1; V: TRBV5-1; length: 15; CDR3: CASSLGAGINNEQFF
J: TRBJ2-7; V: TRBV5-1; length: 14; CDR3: CASRKEMSAYEQYF
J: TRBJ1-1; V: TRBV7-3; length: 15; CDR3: CASSLDGRMNTEAFF
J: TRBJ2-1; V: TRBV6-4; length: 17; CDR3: CASSDSRKRAPYNEQFF
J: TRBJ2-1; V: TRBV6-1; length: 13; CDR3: CASTLRGGLEQFF
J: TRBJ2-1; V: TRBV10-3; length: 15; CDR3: CAISPTSGPHNEQFF
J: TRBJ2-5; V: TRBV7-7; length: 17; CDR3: CASSLVGTPSGQETQYF
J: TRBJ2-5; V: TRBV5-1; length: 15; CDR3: CASSLSNWELETQYF
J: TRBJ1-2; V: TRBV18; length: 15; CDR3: CASSPFSDRTDGYTF
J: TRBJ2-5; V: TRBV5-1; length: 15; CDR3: CASSYGGLSQETQYF
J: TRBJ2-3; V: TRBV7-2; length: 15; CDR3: CASSPRQGGTDTQYF
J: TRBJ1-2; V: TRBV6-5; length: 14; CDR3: CASSNRGRGYGYTF
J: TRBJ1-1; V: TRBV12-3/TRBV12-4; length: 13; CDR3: CASSLTANTEAFF
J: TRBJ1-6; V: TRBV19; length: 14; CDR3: CASTRDSYNSPLHF
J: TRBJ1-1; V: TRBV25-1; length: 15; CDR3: CASSDPGGGNTEAFF
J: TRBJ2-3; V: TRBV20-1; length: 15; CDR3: CSASKSGSQLDTQYF
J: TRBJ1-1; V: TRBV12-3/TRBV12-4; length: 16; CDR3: CASSLGSGREDTEAFF
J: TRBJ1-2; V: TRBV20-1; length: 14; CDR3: CSARAGGTNYGYTF
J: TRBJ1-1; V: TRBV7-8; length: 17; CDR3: CASSLGYGGTANTEAFF
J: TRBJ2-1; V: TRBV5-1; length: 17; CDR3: CASSPASGGLSYNEQFF
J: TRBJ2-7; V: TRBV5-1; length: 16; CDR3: CASSFVASGSSYEQYF
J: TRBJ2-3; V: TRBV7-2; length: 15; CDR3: CASSLGLGGSDTQYF
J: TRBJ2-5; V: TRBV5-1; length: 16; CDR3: CASSITPTGTSETQYF
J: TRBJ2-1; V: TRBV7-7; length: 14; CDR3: CASSLSLTNNEQFF
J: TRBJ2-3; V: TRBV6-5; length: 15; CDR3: CASSYQGAGPDTQYF
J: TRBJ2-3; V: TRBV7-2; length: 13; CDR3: CASSSGGTDTQYF
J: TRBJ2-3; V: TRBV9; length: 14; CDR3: CASETSGAGDTQYF
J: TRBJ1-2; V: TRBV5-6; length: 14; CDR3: CASSLRQGEGGYTF
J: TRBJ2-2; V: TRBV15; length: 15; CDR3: CATSRVSQLGGELFF
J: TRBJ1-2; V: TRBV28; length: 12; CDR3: CASSTATGNYTF
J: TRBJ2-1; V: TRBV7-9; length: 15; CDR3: CASSLEVNYYNEQFF
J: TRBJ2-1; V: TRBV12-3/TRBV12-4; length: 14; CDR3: CASSGRGVYNEQFF
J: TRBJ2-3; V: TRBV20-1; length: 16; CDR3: CSSISGTSGSTDTQYF
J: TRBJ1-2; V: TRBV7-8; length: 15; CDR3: CASSSRAQANYGYTF
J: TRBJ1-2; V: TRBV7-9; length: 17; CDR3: CASSSSAGGTRDYGYTF
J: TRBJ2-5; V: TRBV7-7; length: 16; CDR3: CASSFAPGGIQETQYF
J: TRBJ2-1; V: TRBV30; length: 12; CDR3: CAWGGVGDEQFF
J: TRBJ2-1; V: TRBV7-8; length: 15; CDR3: CASSGTGLLNNEQFF
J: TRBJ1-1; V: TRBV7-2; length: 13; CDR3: CASSLVHRTEAFF
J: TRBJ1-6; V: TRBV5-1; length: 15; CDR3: CASSGSQGSSSPLHF
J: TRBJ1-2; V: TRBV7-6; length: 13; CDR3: CASSPQGNYGYTF
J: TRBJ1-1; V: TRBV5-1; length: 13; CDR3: CASSATVGTEAFF
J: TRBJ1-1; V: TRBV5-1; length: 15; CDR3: CASYPRPGMNTEAFF
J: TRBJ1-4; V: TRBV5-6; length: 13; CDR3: CASSLQAEEKLFF
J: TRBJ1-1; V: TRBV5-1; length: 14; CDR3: CASQRQEVNTEAFF
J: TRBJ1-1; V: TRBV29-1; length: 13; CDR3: CSVVESGNTEAFF
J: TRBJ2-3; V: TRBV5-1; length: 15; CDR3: CASSFRRSSTDTQYF
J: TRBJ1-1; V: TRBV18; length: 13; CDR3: CASVTGESTEAFF
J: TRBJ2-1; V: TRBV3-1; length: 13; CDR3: CASSQGSYNEQFF
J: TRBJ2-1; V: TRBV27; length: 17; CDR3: CASRKGLAGGLYNEQFF
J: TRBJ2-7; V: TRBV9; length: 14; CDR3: CASSVGDRNYEQYF
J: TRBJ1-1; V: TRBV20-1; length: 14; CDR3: CSAIKGGVDTEAFF
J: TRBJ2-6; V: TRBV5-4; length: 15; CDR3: CASSPRGSGANVLTF
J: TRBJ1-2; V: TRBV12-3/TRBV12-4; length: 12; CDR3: CASSSGASGYTF
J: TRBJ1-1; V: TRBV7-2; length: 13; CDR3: CASSFEGFTEAFF
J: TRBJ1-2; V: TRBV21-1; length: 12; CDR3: CASSKIASGYTF
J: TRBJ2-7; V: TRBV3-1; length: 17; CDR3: CASSEGLAGVSSYEQYF